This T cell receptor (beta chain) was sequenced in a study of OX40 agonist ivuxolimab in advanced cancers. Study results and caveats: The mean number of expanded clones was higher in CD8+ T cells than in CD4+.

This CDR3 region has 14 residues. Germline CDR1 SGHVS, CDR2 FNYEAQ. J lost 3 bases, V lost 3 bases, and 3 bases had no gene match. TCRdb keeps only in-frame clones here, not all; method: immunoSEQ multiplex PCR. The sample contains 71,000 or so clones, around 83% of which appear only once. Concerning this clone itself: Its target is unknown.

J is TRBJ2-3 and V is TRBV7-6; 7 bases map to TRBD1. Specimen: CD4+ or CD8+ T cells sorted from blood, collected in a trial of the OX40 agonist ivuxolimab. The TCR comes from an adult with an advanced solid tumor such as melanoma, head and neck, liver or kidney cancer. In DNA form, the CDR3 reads TGTGCCAGCAGCTTTACAGGGGAAACAGATACGCAGTATTTT. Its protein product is CASSFTGETDTQYF. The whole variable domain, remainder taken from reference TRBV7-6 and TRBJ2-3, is GAGVSQSPRYKVTKRGQDVALRCDPISGHVSLYWYRQALGQGPEFLTYFNYEAQQDKSGLPNDRFSAERPEGSISTLTIQRTEQRDSAMYRCASSFTGETDTQYFGPGTRLTVL.